This passage covers 19 T cell receptor beta chains from one sample sequenced in a study of T cell responses to AZD1222 COVID-19 vaccine. TCRdb's copy holds only in-frame clones and misses some; the assay was immunoSEQ multiplex PCR. The table includes 100,000 to 150,000 clones, about 89% detected once. Material: peripheral blood, obtained on day 0 of AZD1222 vaccination. The receptors stem from an adult in good health.

The V and J genes are TRBV13 and TRBJ2-3; D possibly corresponds to TRBD2 (5 bases). Trimming pared 3 bases from V and 5 bases from J, leaving 15 bases between. CDR1 is PRHDT, CDR2 FYEKMQ, per germline (reference sequence). CDR3 length equals 15 residues. Here the CDR3 reads CASSLRAGRGDTQYF. CDR3 sequence (DNA): TGTGCCAGCAGCTTGAGGGCGGGTCGGGGAGATACGCAGTATTTT. Based on the CDR3 plus reference TRBV13 and TRBJ2-3, the full variable domain is AAGVIQSPRHLIKEKRETATLKCYPIPRHDTVYWYQQGPGQDPQFLISFYEKMQSDKGSIPDRFSAQQFSDYHSELNMSSLELGDSALYFCASSLRAGRGDTQYFGPGTRLTVL.

V usage is TRBV6-5 and J usage is TRBJ1-5; 8 bases fit TRBD1. J lost 6 bases, V lost 2 bases, and 3 bases had no gene match. The CDR3 has 14 amino acids. The germline V gene encodes CDR1 MNHEY and CDR2 SVGAGI. CDR3 in amino acids: CASSYDRGSQPQHF. The CDR3, as DNA: TGTGCCAGCAGTTACGACAGGGGAAGTCAGCCCCAGCATTTT.

The chain combines TRBV10-3 with TRBJ1-1; a possible D gene is TRBD1 (5 bases). CDR3 length: 14 residues. V was cut by 3 bases and J by 6 bases, with 14 bases left in between. CDR1 and CDR2 (germline): ENHRY, SYGVKD. CDR3 amino acids: CAISDEEGRSEAFF. CDR3 nucleotide sequence: TGTGCCATCAGTGATGAGGAGGGGAGGTCTGAAGCTTTCTTT.

The genes are TRBV10-1 and TRBJ2-3, with a weak D call TRBD2 (5 bases). Germline-derived CDR1 and CDR2 are WNHNN and SYGVQD (reference sequence). The CDR3 spans 12 residues. Trimming took off 6 bases at V and 3 bases at J, with 7 bases between the two ends. DNA of the CDR3: TGCGCCAGCAGCCGGGGTACAGATACGCAGTATTTT. Translated, it gives CASSRGTDTQYF.

The chain joins TRBV15 to TRBJ2-7, with D perhaps being TRBD1 or TRBD2 (5 bases each). Germline loops: CDR1 LNHNV, CDR2 YYDKDF (reference sequence). V dropped 1 base and J dropped 0 bases, with 13 bases sitting between them. The CDR3 consists of 16 residues. This CDR3 is CATSRVPGRSSYEQYF. CDR3 nucleotide sequence: TGTGCCACCAGCAGAGTACCGGGACGAAGCTCCTACGAGCAGTACTTC.

The chain carries TRBV5-6 and TRBJ2-1; weak D call: TRBD1 (6 bases). Germline CDR1 is SGHDT and CDR2 is YYEEEE. V lost 3 bases to trimming and J lost 4 bases, with 11 bases between them. The length of the CDR3 is 14 residues. CDR3 amino acids: CASSWDTLYNEQFF. Here the CDR3 DNA reads TGTGCCAGCAGCTGGGACACATTATACAATGAGCAGTTCTTC.

The V call is TRBV30, the J call TRBJ2-7, with D perhaps being TRBD1 or TRBD2 (5 bases each). This CDR3 spans 14 amino acids. Germline V gives CDR1 GTSNPN, CDR2 SVGIG (reference sequence). V was clipped by 1 base and J by 7 bases, with 17 bases between them. CDR3 nucleotide sequence: TGTGCCTGGAGTGGGGCAGGGAGTTTTGGTGAGCAGTACTTC. It is translated as CAWSGAGSFGEQYF.

The chain uses TRBV14 and TRBJ1-1; D uncertain. The V and J ends lost 4 bases and 4 bases respectively, with 10 bases between them. This CDR3 is 13 amino acids long. The germline CDR1 and CDR2 sequences are SGHDN and FVKESK. The chain's CDR3 is CASSPGLITEAFF. As DNA, the CDR3 is TGTGCCAGCAGCCCTGGACTCATCACTGAAGCTTTCTTT.

The V and J genes are TRBV9 and TRBJ1-2; D ambiguous. The germline V gene has CDR1 SGDLS and CDR2 YYNGEE. The CDR3 is 14 amino acids. V lost 5 bases and J lost 2, with 13 bases in between. The CDR3 DNA sequence: TGTGCCAGCAGGGCACGGGTCGGCAACTATGGCTACACCTTC. Residues: CASRARVGNYGYTF.

The rearrangement joins TRBV7-9 to TRBJ1-1; D perhaps matches TRBD1 (5 bases). CDR1 is SEHNR and CDR2 is FQNEAQ in the germline V gene (reference sequence). The V end was cut by 5 bases, the J end by 2 bases, with 12 bases between. This CDR3 is built from 14 residues. DNA of the CDR3: TGTGCCAGCAGCCGTCAGGGAGCAAACACTGAAGCTTTCTTT. Protein product: CASSRQGANTEAFF.

This chain joins TRBV5-4 and TRBJ2-3; 12 bases line up with TRBD1. Germline CDR1 is SGHNT and CDR2 is YYREEE (reference sequence). CDR3 length equals 16 residues. Trimming at V came to 4 bases and at J to 1 base, leaving 4 bases not matched to a gene. In DNA form, the CDR3 reads TGTGCCAGCAGCCCCGGGACAGGGGGCGGCACAGATACGCAGTATTTT. It is translated as CASSPGTGGGTDTQYF.

The chain uses TRBV28 and TRBJ1-2; D remains ambiguous. The CDR3 consists of 13 residues. With 6 bases removed from V and 5 bases from J, the gap between germline ends came to 13 bases. Germline V gene lookup returns CDR1 MDHEN and CDR2 SYDVKM. DNA for the CDR3: TGTGCCAGCAGGTCCGGTCGAGGGTATGGCTACACCTTC. This gives the protein CASRSGRGYGYTF.

V is TRBV3-1 (or the pseudogene TRBV3-2) and J is TRBJ1-2; TRBD1 matches 7 bases. V was clipped by 6 bases and J by 0 bases; unmatched bases: 4. This CDR3 has 14 amino acids. The germline V gene has CDR1 LGHDT and CDR2 YNNKEL (reference sequence). As DNA, the CDR3 is TGTGCCAGCAGTTCGGACAGGACTAACTATGGCTACACCTTC. This codes for CASSSDRTNYGYTF.

The rearrangement joins TRBV6-2 or TRBV6-3 to TRBJ2-5, with D uncertain. This CDR3 has 14 amino acids. Trimming removed 2 bases at V and 2 bases at J, with 9 bases between. Germline V lookup: CDR1 MNHEY, CDR2 SVGEGT. CDR3 protein: CASSYLGRQETQYF. The CDR3 region has the DNA TGTGCCAGCAGTTACCTCGGACGGCAAGAGACCCAGTACTTC.

This clone occurred once. This chain joins TRBV5-5 and TRBJ1-2, with 7 nucleotides matching TRBD1. This CDR3 is 14 amino acids long. V trimming: 1 base; J trimming: 0 bases; junction bases outside the gene matches: 0. Per the germline V gene, CDR1 is SGHKS and CDR2 is YYEKEE (reference sequence). CDR3 in DNA: TGTGCCAGCAGCTTGACAGGGGCTAACTATGGCTACACCTTC. It specifies CASSLTGANYGYTF.

V gene TRBV28 combines with J gene TRBJ2-5; D call uncertain. V was clipped by 2 bases and J by 4 bases, with 5 bases between them. CDR1 and CDR2 from the germline V gene are MDHEN and SYDVKM. The CDR3 runs to 12 residues. CDR3: CASSLGAETQYF. In DNA form, the CDR3 reads TGTGCCAGCAGTTTAGGTGCAGAGACCCAGTACTTC.

The chain links TRBV2 to TRBJ1-4, with a possible D match to TRBD1 (6 bases). This CDR3 has 15 amino acids. Trimming shortened V by 4 bases and J by 8 bases, and 17 bases separated the two germline ends. In germline, CDR1 is SNHLY, CDR2 FYNNEI. CDR3 DNA: TGTGCCAGCAGTGGGACAGACCGGAGTGGAGAAAAACTGTTTTTT. Translated: CASSGTDRSGEKLFF.

This rearrangement joins TRBV27 to TRBJ2-7, with a tentative D call TRBD2 (5 bases). The germline V gene has CDR1 MNHEY and CDR2 SMNVEV (reference sequence). The ends were cut back, 2 bases at V and 3 bases at J, with 8 bases in the middle. The CDR3 runs to 13 residues. The CDR3 region has the DNA TGTGCCAGCAGTTTAGGACTTTACTACGAGCAGTACTTC. As protein: CASSLGLYYEQYF.

This clone is a singleton in its sample. The chain links TRBV18 to TRBJ2-5; D is ambiguous. The length of the CDR3 is 14 residues. Germline loops: CDR1 KGHSH, CDR2 LQKENI. V was cut by 1 base and J by 0 bases, with 6 bases left in between. DNA of the CDR3: TGTGCCAGCTCACCACTGGAGCACCAAGAGACCCAGTACTTC. This encodes CASSPLEHQETQYF.